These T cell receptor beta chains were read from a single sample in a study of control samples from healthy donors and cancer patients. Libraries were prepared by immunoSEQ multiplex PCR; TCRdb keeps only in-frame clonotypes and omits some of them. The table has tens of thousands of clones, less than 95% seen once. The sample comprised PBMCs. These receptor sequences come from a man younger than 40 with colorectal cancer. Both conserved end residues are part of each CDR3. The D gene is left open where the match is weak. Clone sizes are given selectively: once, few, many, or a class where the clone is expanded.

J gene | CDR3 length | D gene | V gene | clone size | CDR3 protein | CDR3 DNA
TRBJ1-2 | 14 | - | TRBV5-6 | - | CASTLGRANYGYTF | TGTGCCAGCACCTTGGGAAGGGCTAACTATGGCTACACCTTC
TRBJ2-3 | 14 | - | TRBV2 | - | CASRWGPVSYTQYF | TGTGCCAGCAGGTGGGGGCCCGTCTCCTATACGCAGTATTTT
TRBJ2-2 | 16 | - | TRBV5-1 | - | CASSSGSNRLAGELFF | TGCGCCAGCAGCTCCGGAAGCAACAGGTTGGCCGGGGAGCTGTTTTTT
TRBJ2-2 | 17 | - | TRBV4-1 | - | CASSQEWGVWSTGELFF | TGCGCCAGCAGCCAAGAATGGGGGGTTTGGAGCACCGGGGAGCTGTTTTTT
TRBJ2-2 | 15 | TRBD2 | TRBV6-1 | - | CASSELAGGPGELFF | TGTGCCAGCAGTGAACTAGCGGGGGGGCCCGGGGAGCTGTTTTTT
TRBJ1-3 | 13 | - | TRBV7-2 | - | CASSSGTARTIYF | TGTGCCAGCAGCTCCGGGACGGCGCGGACCATATATTTT
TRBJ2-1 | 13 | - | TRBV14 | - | CASSRIMENEQFF | TGTGCCAGCAGCCGGATAATGGAAAATGAGCAGTTCTTC
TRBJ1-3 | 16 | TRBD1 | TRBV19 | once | CASSTPGTGSGNTIYF | TGTGCCAGTAGTACCCCCGGGACAGGGTCTGGAAACACCATATATTTT
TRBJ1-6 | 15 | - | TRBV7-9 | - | CASSFGRRVNSPLHF | TGTGCCAGCAGCTTCGGACGGCGGGTTAATTCACCCCTCCACTTT
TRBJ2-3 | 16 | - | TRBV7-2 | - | CASSLVFGADTDTQYF | TGTGCCAGCAGCTTAGTATTCGGTGCTGATACAGATACGCAGTATTTT
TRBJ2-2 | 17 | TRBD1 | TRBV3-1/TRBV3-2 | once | CASSRSDRVYIRGELFF | TGTGCCAGCAGTCGAAGCGACAGGGTGTATATTCGCGGGGAGCTGTTTTTT
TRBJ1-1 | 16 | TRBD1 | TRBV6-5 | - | CASSYSLYGDSTEAFF | TGTGCCAGCAGTTACAGTCTTTATGGGGACAGCACTGAAGCTTTCTTT
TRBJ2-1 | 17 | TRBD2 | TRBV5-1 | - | CASSLGTPSGGAVEQFF | TGCGCCAGCAGCTTGGGGACCCCGAGCGGGGGGGCGGTTGAGCAGTTCTTC
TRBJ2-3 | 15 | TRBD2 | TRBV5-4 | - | CASSFVGSGGDTQYF | TGTGCCAGCAGCTTCGTCGGTAGCGGGGGGGATACGCAGTATTTT
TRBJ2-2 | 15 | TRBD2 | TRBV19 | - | CASSSRGYYTGELFF | TGTGCCAGTAGTTCGCGGGGGTATTACACCGGGGAGCTGTTTTTT
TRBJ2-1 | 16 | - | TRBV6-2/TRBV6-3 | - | CASSYNPGGSYNEQFF | TGTGCCAGCAGTTATAATCCTGGGGGCAGTTACAATGAGCAGTTCTTC
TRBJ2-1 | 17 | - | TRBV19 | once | CASSIAIGRLRGHEQFF | TGTGCCAGTAGTATAGCGATAGGGAGACTCCGAGGGCATGAGCAGTTCTTC
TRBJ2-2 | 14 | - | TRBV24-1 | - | CATSDPGPTGELFF | TGTGCCACCAGTGACCCCGGACCCACCGGGGAGCTGTTTTTT
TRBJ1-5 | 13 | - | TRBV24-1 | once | CATSDSGNQPQHF | TGTGCCACCAGTGATTCCGGCAATCAGCCCCAGCATTTT
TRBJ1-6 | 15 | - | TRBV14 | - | CASSASGTYNSPLHF | TGTGCCAGCAGCGCCTCCGGGACTTATAATTCACCCCTCCACTTT
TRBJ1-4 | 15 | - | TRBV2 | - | CASTSEGLSNEKLFF | TGTGCCAGCACTTCAGAGGGGTTAAGTAATGAAAAACTGTTTTTT
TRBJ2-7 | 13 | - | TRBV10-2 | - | CASSEVAPYEQYF | TGCGCCAGCAGTGAGGTAGCCCCCTACGAGCAGTACTTC
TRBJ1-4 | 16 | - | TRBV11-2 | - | CASSPGSGYTNEKLFF | TGTGCCAGCAGCCCCGGATCCGGGTACACTAATGAAAAACTGTTTTTT
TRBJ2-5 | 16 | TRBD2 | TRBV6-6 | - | CASSYLLAGDQETQYF | TGTGCCAGCAGTTACCTCCTAGCGGGGGACCAAGAGACCCAGTACTTC
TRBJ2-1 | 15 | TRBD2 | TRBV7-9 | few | CASSSDGGAMNEQFF | TGTGCCAGCAGCTCAGACGGGGGGGCCATGAATGAGCAGTTCTTC
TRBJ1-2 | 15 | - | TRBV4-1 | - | CASSQGYGQNYGYTF | TGCGCCAGCAGCCAAGGATATGGACAGAACTATGGCTACACCTTC
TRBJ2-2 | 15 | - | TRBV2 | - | CASSLTGRDTGELFF | TGTGCCAGCAGTTTGACAGGGAGGGACACCGGGGAGCTGTTTTTT
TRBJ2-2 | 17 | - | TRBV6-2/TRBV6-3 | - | CASSYSQIPTNTGELFF | TGTGCCAGCAGTTACTCACAGATACCCACGAACACCGGGGAGCTGTTTTTT
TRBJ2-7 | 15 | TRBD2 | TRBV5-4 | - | CASSTAGGPYYEQYF | TGTGCCAGCAGCACAGCGGGGGGTCCTTACTACGAGCAGTACTTC